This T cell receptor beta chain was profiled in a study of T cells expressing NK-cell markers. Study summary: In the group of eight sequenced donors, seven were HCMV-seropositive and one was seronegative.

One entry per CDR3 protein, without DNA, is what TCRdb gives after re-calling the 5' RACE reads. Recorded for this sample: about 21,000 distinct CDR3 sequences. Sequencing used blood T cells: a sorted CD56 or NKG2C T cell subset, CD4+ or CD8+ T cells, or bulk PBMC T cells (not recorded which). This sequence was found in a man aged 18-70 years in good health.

CDR3 sequence: CATTGTNTGELFF. This sequence joins TRBV24-1 and TRBJ2-2. Germline values: CDR1 KGHDR, CDR2 SFDVKD. The CDR3 covers 13 residues.